This T cell receptor (beta chain) was identified in a study of T cell responses to AZD1222 COVID-19 vaccine. The sample holds one count of this clone. Its target is not known. Some clones are missing from TCRdb's copy, which holds only in-frame ones; the method was immunoSEQ multiplex PCR. The sample has 150,000 to 200,000 clones, roughly nine tenths seen once. The CDR3 spans 15 residues. V shed 6 bases and J shed 6 bases, with 20 bases lying between them. CDR1 and CDR2 (germline): MDHEN, SYDVKM. Broader study findings: Without day 14 samples, only post-peak T cell repertoires were studied.

The TCR was taken from an adult who received the AZD1222 COVID-19 vaccine. V gene TRBV28 combines with J gene TRBJ1-2; D unclear. Sequencing used peripheral blood, obtained 28 days after the second AZD1222 dose. The CDR3 DNA sequence: TGTGCCAGCAGCCCCGGGCCGAGGGAGAGTCATGGCTACACCTTC. Translation gives CASSPGPRESHGYTF.